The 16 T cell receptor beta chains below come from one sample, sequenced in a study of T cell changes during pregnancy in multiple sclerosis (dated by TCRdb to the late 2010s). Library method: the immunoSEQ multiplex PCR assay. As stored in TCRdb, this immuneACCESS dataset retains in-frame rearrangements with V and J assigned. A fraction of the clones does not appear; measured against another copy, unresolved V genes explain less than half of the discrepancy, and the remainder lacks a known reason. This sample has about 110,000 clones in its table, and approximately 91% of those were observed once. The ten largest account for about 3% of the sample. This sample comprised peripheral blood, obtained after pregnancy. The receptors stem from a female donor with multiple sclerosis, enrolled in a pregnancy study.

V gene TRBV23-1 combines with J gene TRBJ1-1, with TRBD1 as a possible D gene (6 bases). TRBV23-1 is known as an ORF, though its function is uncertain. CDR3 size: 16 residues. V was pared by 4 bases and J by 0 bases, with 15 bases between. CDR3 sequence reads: CASSPQGPLMNTEAFF. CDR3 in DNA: TGCGCCAGCAGTCCGCAGGGGCCGCTTATGAACACTGAAGCTTTCTTT.

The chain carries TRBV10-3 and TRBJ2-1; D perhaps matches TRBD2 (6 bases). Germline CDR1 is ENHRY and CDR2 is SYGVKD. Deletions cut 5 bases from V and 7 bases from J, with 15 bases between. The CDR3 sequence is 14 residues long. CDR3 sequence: CAISPGTWENEQFF. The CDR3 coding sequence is TGTGCCATCAGTCCCGGGACTTGGGAGAATGAGCAGTTCTTC.

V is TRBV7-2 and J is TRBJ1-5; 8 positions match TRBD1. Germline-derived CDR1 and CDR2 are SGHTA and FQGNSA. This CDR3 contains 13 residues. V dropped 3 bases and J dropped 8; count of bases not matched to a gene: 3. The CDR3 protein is CASSLDRVEPQHF. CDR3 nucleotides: TGTGCCAGCAGCTTGGACAGGGTCGAGCCCCAGCATTTT.

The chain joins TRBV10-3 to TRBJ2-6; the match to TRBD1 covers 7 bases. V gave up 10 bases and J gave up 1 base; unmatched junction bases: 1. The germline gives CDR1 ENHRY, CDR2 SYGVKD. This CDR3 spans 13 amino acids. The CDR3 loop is CATTGSGANVLTF. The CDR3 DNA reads TGTGCCACGACAGGGTCTGGGGCCAACGTCCTGACTTTC.

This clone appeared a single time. DNA of the CDR3: TGTGCCAGCAGCTTAGATGGACAGGGGTCTCAGGAGCAGTACTTC. Translation: CASSLDGQGSQEQYF. V is TRBV7-2 and J is TRBJ2-7, with 9 bases lining up with TRBD1. The CDR3 totals 15 residues. Germline loops: CDR1 SGHTA, CDR2 FQGNSA. V trimming: 1 base; J trimming: 7 bases; junction bases outside the gene matches: 8.

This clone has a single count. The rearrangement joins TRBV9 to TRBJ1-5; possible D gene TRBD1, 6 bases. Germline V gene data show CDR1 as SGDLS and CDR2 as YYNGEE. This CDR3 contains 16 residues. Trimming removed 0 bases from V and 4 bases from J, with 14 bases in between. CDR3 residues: CASSVEGGLRNQPQHF. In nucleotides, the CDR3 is TGTGCCAGCAGCGTAGAGGGGGGGCTTCGAAATCAGCCCCAGCATTTT.

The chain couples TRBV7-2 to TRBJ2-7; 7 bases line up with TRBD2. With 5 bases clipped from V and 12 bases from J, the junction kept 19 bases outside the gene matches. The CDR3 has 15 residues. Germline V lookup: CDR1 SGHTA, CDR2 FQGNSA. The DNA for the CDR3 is TGTGCCAGCAGCCCTAGTGGCGGGGGTACTGTGAATGGGTACTTC. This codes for CASSPSGGGTVNGYF.

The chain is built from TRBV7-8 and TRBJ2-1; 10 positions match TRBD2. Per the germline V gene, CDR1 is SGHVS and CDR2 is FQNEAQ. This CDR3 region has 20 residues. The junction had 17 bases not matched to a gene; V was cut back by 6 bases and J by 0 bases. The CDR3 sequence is CASRTTGLAGAAPSYNEQFF. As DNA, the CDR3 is TGTGCCAGCAGAACTACCGGGCTAGCGGGGGCCGCACCCTCCTACAATGAGCAGTTCTTC.

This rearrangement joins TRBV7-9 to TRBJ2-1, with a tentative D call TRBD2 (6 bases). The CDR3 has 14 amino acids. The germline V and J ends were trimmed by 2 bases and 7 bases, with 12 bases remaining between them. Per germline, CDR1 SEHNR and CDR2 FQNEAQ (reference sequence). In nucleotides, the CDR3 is TGTGCCAGCAGCTTAAGCACAGGAGGGAATGAGCAGTTCTTC. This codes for CASSLSTGGNEQFF.

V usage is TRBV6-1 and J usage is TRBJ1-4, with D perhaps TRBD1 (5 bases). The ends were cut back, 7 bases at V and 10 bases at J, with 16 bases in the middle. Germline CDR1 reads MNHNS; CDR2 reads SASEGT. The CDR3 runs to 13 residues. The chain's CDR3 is CASTYVTGGKLFF. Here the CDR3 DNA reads TGTGCCAGCACTTACGTCACCGGGGGAAAACTGTTTTTT.

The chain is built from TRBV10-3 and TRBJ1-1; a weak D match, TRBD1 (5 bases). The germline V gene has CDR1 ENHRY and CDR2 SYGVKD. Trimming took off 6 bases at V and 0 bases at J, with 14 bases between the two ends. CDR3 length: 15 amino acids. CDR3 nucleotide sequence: TGTGCCATCAGAAAACAGGTTATAATGAACACTGAAGCTTTCTTT. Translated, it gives CAIRKQVIMNTEAFF.

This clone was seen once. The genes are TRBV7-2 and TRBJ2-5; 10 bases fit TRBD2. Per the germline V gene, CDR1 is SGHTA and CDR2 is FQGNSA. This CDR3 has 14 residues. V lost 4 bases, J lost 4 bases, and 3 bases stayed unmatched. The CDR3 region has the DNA TGTGCCAGCAGCTCGGGACTAGCGCGAGAGACCCAGTACTTC. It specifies CASSSGLARETQYF. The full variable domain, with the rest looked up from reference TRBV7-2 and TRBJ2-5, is GAGVSQSPSNKVTEKGKDVELRCDPISGHTALYWYRQSLGQGLEFLIYFQGNSAPDKSGLPSDRFSAERTGGSVSTLTIQRTQQEDSAVYLCASSSGLARETQYFGPGTRLLVL.

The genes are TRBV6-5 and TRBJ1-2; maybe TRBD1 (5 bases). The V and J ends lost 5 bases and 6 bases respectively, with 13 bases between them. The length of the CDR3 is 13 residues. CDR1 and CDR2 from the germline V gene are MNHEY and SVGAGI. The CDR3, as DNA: TGTGCCAGCAGTAGGACGACAGCCGATGGCTACACCTTC. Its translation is CASSRTTADGYTF.

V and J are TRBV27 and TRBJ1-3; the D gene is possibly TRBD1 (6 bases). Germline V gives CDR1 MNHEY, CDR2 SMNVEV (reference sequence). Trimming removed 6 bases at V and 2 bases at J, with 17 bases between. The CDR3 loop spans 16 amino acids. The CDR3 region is CASRPNQGPTGNTIYF. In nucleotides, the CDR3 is TGTGCCAGCAGACCCAATCAGGGGCCCACTGGAAACACCATATATTTT.

DNA for the CDR3: TGTGCCAGCAGCTCACAGGACTCTGGGGCCAACGTCCTGACTTTC. As protein: CASSSQDSGANVLTF. The chain uses TRBV7-3 and TRBJ2-6, with D perhaps matching TRBD1 (5 bases). The germline gives CDR1 SGHTA, CDR2 FQGTGA. The CDR3 loop spans 15 amino acids. V lost 4 bases and J 0 bases, leaving 7 bases between the germline ends.

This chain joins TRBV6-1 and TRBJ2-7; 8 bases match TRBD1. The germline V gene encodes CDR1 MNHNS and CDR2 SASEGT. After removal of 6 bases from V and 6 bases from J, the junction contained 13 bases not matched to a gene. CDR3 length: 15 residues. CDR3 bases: TGTGCCAGCAGAGGTCGTGATCCACAGGGGGGCGAGCAGTACTTC. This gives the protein CASRGRDPQGGEQYF.